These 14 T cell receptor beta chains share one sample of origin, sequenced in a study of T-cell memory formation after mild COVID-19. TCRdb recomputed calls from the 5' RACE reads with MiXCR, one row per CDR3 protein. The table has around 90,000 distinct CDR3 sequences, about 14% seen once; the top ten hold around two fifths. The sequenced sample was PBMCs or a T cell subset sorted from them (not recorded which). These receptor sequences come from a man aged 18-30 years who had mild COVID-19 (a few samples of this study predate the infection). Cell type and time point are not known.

DNA of the CDR3: TGTGCCAGCAACGGACAGCCACAAGAGACCCAGTACTTC. Translated: CASNGQPQETQYF. The rearrangement links TRBV11-2 to TRBJ2-5, with TRBD1 as a possible D gene (6 bases). The CDR3 runs to 13 residues. Trimming removed 7 bases from V and 2 bases from J, with 11 bases in between. Germline CDR1 SGHAT, CDR2 FQNNGV.

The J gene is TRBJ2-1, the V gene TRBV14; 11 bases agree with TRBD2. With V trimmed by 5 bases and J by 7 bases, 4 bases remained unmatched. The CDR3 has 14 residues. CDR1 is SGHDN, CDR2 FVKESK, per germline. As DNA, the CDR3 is TGTGCCAGCAGCTCTCTAGCGGGGGGAAATGAGCAGTTCTTC. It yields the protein CASSSLAGGNEQFF.

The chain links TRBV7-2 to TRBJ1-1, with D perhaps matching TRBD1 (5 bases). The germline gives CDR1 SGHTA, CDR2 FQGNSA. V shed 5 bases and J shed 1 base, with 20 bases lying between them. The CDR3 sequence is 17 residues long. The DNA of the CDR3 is TGTGCCAGCAGCCCGGGGCTGGCAGCAGCCCAGAACACTGAAGCTTTCTTT. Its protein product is CASSPGLAAAQNTEAFF.

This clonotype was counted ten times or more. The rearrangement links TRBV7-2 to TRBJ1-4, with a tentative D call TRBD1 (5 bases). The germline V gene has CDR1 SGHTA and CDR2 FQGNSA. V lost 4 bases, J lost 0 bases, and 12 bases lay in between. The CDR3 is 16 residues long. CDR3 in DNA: TGTGCCAGCAGCTCCTTCGGGGGAGCAACTAATGAAAAACTGTTTTTT. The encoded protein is CASSSFGGATNEKLFF.

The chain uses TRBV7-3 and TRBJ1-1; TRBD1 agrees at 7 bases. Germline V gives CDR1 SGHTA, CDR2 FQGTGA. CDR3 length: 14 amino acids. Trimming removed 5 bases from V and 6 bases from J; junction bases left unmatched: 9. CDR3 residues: CASSPLGQSAEAFF. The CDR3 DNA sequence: TGTGCCAGCAGCCCACTGGGACAGTCGGCTGAAGCTTTCTTT.

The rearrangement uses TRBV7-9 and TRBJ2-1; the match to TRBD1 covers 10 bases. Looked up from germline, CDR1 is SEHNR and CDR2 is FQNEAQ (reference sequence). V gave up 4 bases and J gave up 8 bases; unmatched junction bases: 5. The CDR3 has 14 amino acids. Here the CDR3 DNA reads TGTGCCAGCAGCTCGGGACAGGGGCCGTATGAGCAGTTCTTC. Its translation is CASSSGQGPYEQFF.

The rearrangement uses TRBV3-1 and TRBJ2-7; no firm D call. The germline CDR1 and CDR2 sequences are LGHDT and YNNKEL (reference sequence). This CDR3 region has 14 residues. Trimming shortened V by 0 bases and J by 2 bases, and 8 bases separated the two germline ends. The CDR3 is CASSQETVPYEQYF. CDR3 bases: TGTGCCAGCAGCCAAGAAACCGTGCCCTACGAGCAGTACTTC.

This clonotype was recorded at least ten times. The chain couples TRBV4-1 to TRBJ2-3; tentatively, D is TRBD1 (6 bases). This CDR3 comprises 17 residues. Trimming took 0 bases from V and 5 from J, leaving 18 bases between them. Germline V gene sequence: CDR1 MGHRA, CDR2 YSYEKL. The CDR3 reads CASSQDQGPPTKDTQYF. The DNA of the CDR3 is TGCGCCAGCAGCCAAGATCAGGGGCCTCCGACAAAAGATACGCAGTATTTT.

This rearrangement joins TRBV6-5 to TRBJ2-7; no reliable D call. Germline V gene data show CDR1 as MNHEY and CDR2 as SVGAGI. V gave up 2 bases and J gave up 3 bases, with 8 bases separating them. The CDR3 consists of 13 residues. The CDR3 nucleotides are TGTGCCAGCAGTTACCGTGGGTTCTACGAGCAGTACTTC. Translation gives CASSYRGFYEQYF.

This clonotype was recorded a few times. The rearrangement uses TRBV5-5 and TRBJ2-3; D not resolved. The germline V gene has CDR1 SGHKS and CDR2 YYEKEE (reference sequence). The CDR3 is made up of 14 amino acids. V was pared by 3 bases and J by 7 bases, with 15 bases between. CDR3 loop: CASSSVAQRYTQYF. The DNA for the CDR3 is TGTGCCAGCAGCTCGGTAGCTCAAAGGTATACGCAGTATTTT.

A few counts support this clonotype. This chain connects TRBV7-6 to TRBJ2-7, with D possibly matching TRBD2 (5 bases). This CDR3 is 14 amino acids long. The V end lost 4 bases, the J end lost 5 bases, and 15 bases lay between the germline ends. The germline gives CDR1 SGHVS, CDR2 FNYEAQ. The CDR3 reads CASSSRERVDEQYF. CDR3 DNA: TGTGCCAGCAGCTCCCGCGAGAGGGTAGACGAGCAGTACTTC.

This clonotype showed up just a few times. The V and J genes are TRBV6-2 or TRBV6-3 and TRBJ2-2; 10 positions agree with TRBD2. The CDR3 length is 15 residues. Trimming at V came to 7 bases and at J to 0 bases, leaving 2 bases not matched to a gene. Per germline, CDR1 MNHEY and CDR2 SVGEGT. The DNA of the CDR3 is TGTGCCAGCAATGGACTAGCGGCGAACACCGGGGAGCTGTTTTTT. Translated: CASNGLAANTGELFF.

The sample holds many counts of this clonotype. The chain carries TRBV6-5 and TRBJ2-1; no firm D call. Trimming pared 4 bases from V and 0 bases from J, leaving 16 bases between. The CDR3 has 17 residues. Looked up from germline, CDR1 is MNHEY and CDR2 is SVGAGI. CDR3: CASSSTPARFSYNEQFF. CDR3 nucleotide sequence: TGTGCCAGCAGTTCCACCCCTGCCCGTTTCTCCTACAATGAGCAGTTCTTC.

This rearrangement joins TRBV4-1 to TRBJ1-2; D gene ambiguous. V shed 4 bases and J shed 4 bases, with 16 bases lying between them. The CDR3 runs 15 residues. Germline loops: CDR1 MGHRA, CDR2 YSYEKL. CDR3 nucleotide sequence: TGCGCCAGCAGCCGGTCGGAGGCGGCAATCTATGGCTACACCTTC. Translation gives CASSRSEAAIYGYTF.